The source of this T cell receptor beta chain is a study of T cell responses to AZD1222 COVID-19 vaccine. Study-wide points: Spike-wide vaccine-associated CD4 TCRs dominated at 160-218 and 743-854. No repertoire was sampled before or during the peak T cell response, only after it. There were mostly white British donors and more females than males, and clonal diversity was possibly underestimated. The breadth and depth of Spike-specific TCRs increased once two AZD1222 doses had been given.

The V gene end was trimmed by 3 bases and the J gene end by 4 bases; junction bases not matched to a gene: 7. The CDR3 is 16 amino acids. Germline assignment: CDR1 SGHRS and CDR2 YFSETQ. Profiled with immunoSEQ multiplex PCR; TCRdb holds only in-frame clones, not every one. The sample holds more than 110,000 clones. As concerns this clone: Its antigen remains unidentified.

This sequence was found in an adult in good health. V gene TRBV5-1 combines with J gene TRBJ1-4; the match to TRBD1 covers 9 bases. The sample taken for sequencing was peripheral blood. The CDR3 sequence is CASSWGPGQGNEKLFF. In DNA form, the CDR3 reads TGCGCCAGCAGCTGGGGACCGGGACAGGGTAATGAAAAACTGTTTTTT.